The rows below give T cell receptor beta chains drawn from one sample of a study of T-cell memory formation after mild COVID-19. TCRdb reprocessed the 5' RACE reads via MiXCR and lists one record per CDR3 protein. The table records about 44,000 distinct CDR3 sequences, roughly 8% of them present only once. Sequenced input: PBMCs or a T cell subset sorted from them (not recorded which). The source is a man aged 18 to 30 who had mild COVID-19 (a few samples of this study predate the infection). Cell type and time point are not known. CDR3s include the opening cysteine and the closing phenylalanine or tryptophan. The D gene is left open where the match is weak. The listing skips clone size in some rows; elsewhere it reads once, few, many or a size class.

D	V	J	size	CDR3	DNA
TRBD2	TRBV20-1	TRBJ2-3	many	CSFNRGGSSTDTQYF	TGCAGTTTCAACCGCGGGGGAAGTAGCACAGATACGCAGTATTTT
TRBD2	TRBV4-1	TRBJ2-3	few	CASSQPRLLAGGRRIDTQYF	TGCGCCAGCAGCCAACCCCGGCTGCTCGCGGGGGGGCGTCGTATAGATACGCAGTATTTT
NA	TRBV5-1	TRBJ1-2	NA	CASSWGENYGYTF	TGCGCCAGCAGCTGGGGGGAGAACTATGGCTACACCTTC
NA	TRBV7-9	TRBJ2-3	few	CASSLYGDTDTQYF	TGTGCCAGCAGCTTATACGGGGACACAGATACGCAGTATTTT
NA	TRBV29-1	TRBJ2-5	many	CSVGLGTAQETQYF	TGCAGCGTTGGGTTAGGGACCGCCCAAGAGACCCAGTACTTC
TRBD2	TRBV9	TRBJ2-1	many	CASSPGAASGSYNEQFF	TGTGCCAGCAGCCCTGGGGCGGCTAGCGGGTCTTACAATGAGCAGTTCTTC
TRBD1	TRBV5-1	TRBJ1-5	NA	CASSLGQGNLQPQHF	TGCGCCAGCAGCTTGGGACAGGGTAACTTGCAGCCCCAGCATTTT
NA	TRBV7-2	TRBJ1-2	few	CASSRNGGGRYGYTF	TGTGCCAGCAGCCGAAACGGCGGGGGACGCTATGGCTACACCTTC
NA	TRBV6-5	TRBJ1-5	few	CASSYSGAQNQPQHF	TGTGCCAGCAGTTACTCTGGGGCGCAGAATCAGCCCCAGCATTTT
TRBD1	TRBV6-5	TRBJ1-1	NA	CASSSPSGGRLTEAFF	TGTGCCAGCAGTTCCCCTTCAGGGGGCCGGTTAACTGAAGCTTTCTTT
NA	TRBV9	TRBJ1-1	NA	CASSVGEGYTEAFF	TGTGCCAGCAGCGTAGGCGAAGGGTACACTGAAGCTTTCTTT
TRBD2	TRBV5-6	TRBJ2-5	NA	CASSRGLAGGRETQYF	TGTGCCAGCAGCAGAGGACTAGCGGGGGGCCGTGAGACCCAGTACTTC
NA	TRBV5-6	TRBJ1-1	few	CASSFYYRFRRDTEAFF	TGTGCCAGCAGCTTTTATTACAGGTTCAGGAGGGACACTGAAGCTTTCTTT
NA	TRBV11-2	TRBJ2-3	many	CASSPQADTQYF	TGTGCCAGCAGTCCCCAGGCAGATACGCAGTATTTT
TRBD2	TRBV28	TRBJ2-7	many	CASSLGLAGTYEQYF	TGTGCCAGCAGTTTGGGACTAGCGGGGACCTACGAGCAGTACTTC
NA	TRBV7-9	TRBJ2-1	many	CASSIFDNNEQFF	TGTGCCAGCAGCATATTCGACAACAATGAGCAGTTCTTC
TRBD2	TRBV5-1	TRBJ2-5	medium-sized	CASSMGLVSGETQYF	TGCGCCAGCAGCATGGGACTAGTGAGTGGAGAGACCCAGTACTTC
TRBD2	TRBV12-3/TRBV12-4	TRBJ2-5	few	CASTPSAGGQETQYF	TGTGCCAGCACTCCCTCAGCGGGGGGACAAGAGACCCAGTACTTC
NA	TRBV6-4	TRBJ1-1	NA	CASNFWNTEAFF	TGTGCCAGCAACTTTTGGAACACTGAAGCTTTCTTT
NA	TRBV7-9	TRBJ1-1	few	CASSPRIGAFF	TGTGCCAGCAGCCCTAGGATCGGGGCTTTCTTT
NA	TRBV27	TRBJ2-3	few	CASSLSTGTSSDTQYF	TGTGCCAGCAGTTTATCGACCGGGACCAGTAGTGATACGCAGTATTTT
NA	TRBV5-1	TRBJ2-6	few	CASSLVGVGANVLTF	TGCGCCAGCAGCTTGGTAGGGGTCGGGGCCAACGTCCTGACTTTC
NA	TRBV6-5	TRBJ2-5	few	CASSYLGGGRETQYF	TGTGCCAGCAGTTACTTGGGCGGGGGCCGAGAGACCCAGTACTTC